The 32 T cell receptor beta chains below come from one sample, sequenced in a study of blood T cell repertoires in COVID-19. Repertoires were generated with immunoSEQ multiplex PCR, while TCRdb's copy carries only in-frame clones and drops some. The sample includes roughly 220,000 clones, roughly 85% seen only once; the top ten take about 2%. The sequencing input was peripheral blood. Receptors originate from a man aged 25 to 40 who had recovered from COVID-19.

The gene calls are TRBV24-1 and TRBJ1-2; D remains unclear. The CDR3 consists of 14 residues. Trimming cost V 1 base and J 3 bases, with 8 bases left between them. The germline V gene encodes CDR1 KGHDR and CDR2 SFDVKD. As DNA, the CDR3 is TGTGCCACCAGTGATTTTCGAACAGACTATGGCTACACCTTC. Translated: CATSDFRTDYGYTF.

The chain carries TRBV6-5 and TRBJ2-1, with D possibly TRBD2 on 6 matching bases. Per the germline V gene, CDR1 is MNHEY and CDR2 is SVGAGI. The CDR3 loop spans 14 amino acids. Trimming left V 8 bases short and J 5 bases short, with 16 bases between. The CDR3 spells CASPKRLENNEQFF. CDR3 DNA sequence: TGTGCCAGCCCTAAAAGACTAGAGAACAATGAGCAGTTCTTC.

The chain joins TRBV6-4 to TRBJ2-1, with 7 bases aligning to TRBD2. Germline CDR1 is MRHNA and CDR2 is SNTAGT. This CDR3 region has 16 residues. The V segment lost 0 bases and the J segment 4 bases; nucleotides outside the gene matches: 6. The CDR3 DNA reads TGTGCCAGCAGTGACTCTTGGCGGGGGAATTACAATGAGCAGTTCTTC. This codes for CASSDSWRGNYNEQFF.

V gene TRBV27 combines with J gene TRBJ2-3, with TRBD2 matching over 12 bases. V lost 3 bases to trimming and J lost 2 bases; unmatched junction nucleotides: 3. Germline CDR1 MNHEY, CDR2 SMNVEV (reference sequence). The CDR3 sequence is 16 residues long. The CDR3 here is CASSFTSGGYTDTQYF. The CDR3 coding sequence is TGTGCCAGCAGTTTTACTAGCGGGGGGTACACAGATACGCAGTATTTT.

This sequence joins TRBV6-1 and TRBJ1-1, with D perhaps matching TRBD1 (5 bases). The germline V and J ends were trimmed by 1 base and 6 bases, with 12 bases remaining between them. The germline CDR1 and CDR2 sequences are MNHNS and SASEGT. The CDR3 spans 14 residues. The CDR3 coding sequence is TGTGCCAGCAGTGAAGTTAGTACAGGTTCTGAAGCTTTCTTT. Protein sequence: CASSEVSTGSEAFF.

The chain has TRBV5-8 and TRBJ2-3; 9 bases are shared with TRBD1. The CDR3 has 15 amino acids. Germline CDR1 SGHTS, CDR2 YDEGEE. The trim removed 0 bases at V and 3 bases at J, leaving 2 bases unmatched. In DNA form, the CDR3 reads TGTGCCAGCAGCTTGGAGGGACAGGGAACAGATACGCAGTATTTT. This translates into CASSLEGQGTDTQYF.

The V gene is TRBV2, the J gene TRBJ1-4; no clear D. The germline V and J ends were trimmed by 3 bases and 6 bases, with 11 bases remaining between them. Germline V lookup: CDR1 SNHLY, CDR2 FYNNEI. The CDR3 consists of 14 residues. As DNA, the CDR3 is TGTGCCAGCAGTGATCAGGTGGCGCATGAAAAACTGTTTTTT. Translated: CASSDQVAHEKLFF. Combining the CDR3 with reference TRBV2 and TRBJ1-4 gives the whole variable domain EPEVTQTPSHQVTQMGQEVILRCVPISNHLYFYWYRQILGQKVEFLVSFYNNEISEKSEIFDDQFSVERPDGSNFTLKIRSTKLEDSAMYFCASSDQVAHEKLFFGSGTQLSVL.

This rearrangement joins TRBV18 to TRBJ2-1; D not resolved. CDR1 is KGHSH, CDR2 LQKENI, per germline. V lost 0 bases and J lost 8, with 11 bases in between. The CDR3 sequence is 14 residues long. The DNA for the CDR3 is TGTGCCAGCTCACCACCGACCTCACGGGATGAGCAGTTCTTC. This translates into CASSPPTSRDEQFF.

The CDR3 DNA is TGTGCCACCAGTGACCGCCGAGGGCCGAGCTATGGCTACACCTTC. Its protein is CATSDRRGPSYGYTF. The chain links TRBV24-1 to TRBJ1-2, with D unclear. CDR3 length equals 15 residues. The V end lost 4 bases, the J end lost 4 bases, and 15 bases lay between the germline ends. Germline V gene lookup returns CDR1 KGHDR and CDR2 SFDVKD.

V gene TRBV10-1 combines with J gene TRBJ2-3; 7 bases fit TRBD2. The J segment lost 1 base and the V segment lost 1 base, leaving 2 bases of the junction unmatched. The CDR3 is 15 amino acids. Germline CDR1 and CDR2: WNHNN and SYGVQD (reference sequence). CDR3 sequence reads: CASSELAGGTDTQYF. The CDR3 region has the DNA TGCGCCAGCAGTGAGTTGGCGGGGGGCACAGATACGCAGTATTTT.

Only one count was recorded for this clone. J is TRBJ1-2 and V is TRBV30; D remains ambiguous. The ends were cut back, 0 bases at V and 4 bases at J, with 6 bases in the middle. The germline gives CDR1 GTSNPN, CDR2 SVGIG (reference sequence). This CDR3 contains 12 residues. The CDR3 sequence: CAWSVRSYGYTF. The CDR3 DNA follows: TGTGCCTGGAGTGTTCGCAGCTATGGCTACACCTTC.

This chain joins TRBV6-1 and TRBJ1-3, with a weak D call TRBD1 (5 bases). CDR1 MNHNS and CDR2 SASEGT come from the germline V gene. CDR3 length: 16 amino acids. Trimming removed 4 bases from V and 0 bases from J, with 13 bases in between. CDR3 sequence (DNA): TGTGCCAGCAGTGGACAGAGTCCGGGCTCTGGAAACACCATATATTTT. This encodes CASSGQSPGSGNTIYF.

V is TRBV30 and J is TRBJ1-1; no clear D. V lost 3 bases and J lost 8, with 16 bases in between. Germline V CDR1 and CDR2: GTSNPN, SVGIG (reference sequence). The CDR3 spans 13 residues. The CDR3 loop is CAWRYAQLGEAFF. The CDR3 DNA is TGTGCCTGGAGATATGCACAACTCGGGGAAGCTTTCTTT.

This clone was counted many times. The chain has TRBV19 and TRBJ2-3, with TRBD2 identical over 7 bases. V shed 4 bases, J shed 3 bases, and the junction held 13 bases outside the gene matches. The CDR3 covers 17 residues. The germline V gene has CDR1 LNHDA and CDR2 SQIVND (reference sequence). Here the CDR3 reads CASSRETSSHGTDTQYF. CDR3 nucleotides: TGTGCCAGTAGTAGGGAGACTAGCAGTCATGGAACAGATACGCAGTATTTT.

This rearrangement joins TRBV6-4 to TRBJ2-2; tentative D call: TRBD2 (6 bases). The length of the CDR3 is 15 residues. CDR1 and CDR2 from the germline V gene are MRHNA and SNTAGT. Between the trimmed V and J ends, which lost 7 bases and 0 bases, there was a span of 12 bases. In DNA, the CDR3 is TGTGCCAGCACCCTGGGGGGAGCGAACACCGGGGAGCTGTTTTTT. It encodes CASTLGGANTGELFF.

V is TRBV27 and J is TRBJ1-2; 8 nucleotides align to TRBD1. Trimming at V came to 5 bases and at J to 5 bases, leaving 4 bases not matched to a gene. Germline CDR1 is MNHEY and CDR2 is SMNVEV (reference sequence). The CDR3 is made up of 13 amino acids. DNA of the CDR3: TGTGCCAGCAGTCTCCACAGGGGGTATGGCTACACCTTC. Translated: CASSLHRGYGYTF.

This rearrangement joins TRBV7-2 to TRBJ1-2, with 7 bases that match TRBD1. After removal of 0 bases from V and 7 bases from J, the junction contained 5 bases not matched to a gene. CDR1 is SGHTA, CDR2 FQGNSA, per germline. This CDR3 spans 14 amino acids. CDR3 sequence: CASSLARGEGGYTF. The CDR3 region has the DNA TGTGCCAGCAGCTTAGCCAGGGGGGAAGGTGGCTACACCTTC.

The chain links TRBV10-3 to TRBJ2-1, with 11 positions matching TRBD2. The CDR3 consists of 15 residues. V was clipped by 8 bases and J by 4 bases; unmatched bases: 7. From germline, CDR1 is ENHRY and CDR2 SYGVKD. CDR3 protein: CAIRNSGGAYNEQFF. The CDR3 DNA reads as TGTGCCATCCGGAATAGCGGGGGGGCATACAATGAGCAGTTCTTC.

The chain couples TRBV4-2 to TRBJ1-6; a possible D gene is TRBD1 (5 bases). The CDR3 covers 16 residues. V was trimmed by 7 bases and J by 10 bases, leaving 23 bases between them. Per germline, CDR1 LGHNA and CDR2 YNFKEQ. The CDR3 DNA sequence: TGTGCCAGCAAAAGTGATCTATTAATTCGGGGGTCACCCCTCCACTTT. This sequence encodes CASKSDLLIRGSPLHF.

J is TRBJ2-7 and V is TRBV10-1; 8 nucleotides align to TRBD1. Trimming removed 4 bases from V and 6 bases from J; junction bases left unmatched: 8. This CDR3 is 14 amino acids long. CDR1 is WNHNN, CDR2 SYGVQD, per germline (reference sequence). This CDR3 is CASSVSGGFVEQYF. For the CDR3, the DNA is TGCGCCAGCAGTGTGTCAGGGGGCTTCGTCGAGCAGTACTTC.

The rearrangement links TRBV12-3 or TRBV12-4 to TRBJ1-1; 8 bases agree with TRBD1. Unmatched junction bases numbered 6, after V lost 5 bases and J lost 7 bases. CDR3 length: 13 residues. CDR3 DNA: TGTGCCAGCAGTGAAAGACAGGGGCTTGAAGCTTTCTTT. It translates to CASSERQGLEAFF.

The chain has TRBV7-9 and TRBJ1-6, with 8 bases fitting TRBD1. The germline V gene encodes CDR1 SEHNR and CDR2 FQNEAQ (reference sequence). The junction had 3 bases not matched to a gene; V was cut back by 1 base and J by 4 bases. There are 16 residues in the CDR3. The CDR3 DNA is TGTGCCAGCAGCTTAGGGGGGACAGGATATAATTCACCCCTCCACTTT. This translates into CASSLGGTGYNSPLHF.

The rearrangement uses TRBV19 and TRBJ2-4; D is possibly TRBD1 (5 bases). The germline gives CDR1 LNHDA, CDR2 SQIVND (reference sequence). There are 14 residues in the CDR3. With 4 bases removed from V and 5 bases from J, the gap between germline ends came to 12 bases. The CDR3 DNA follows: TGTGCCAGTAGTACAGGGCAGGATCAAAACATTCAGTACTTC. Translation gives CASSTGQDQNIQYF. Full variable domain (remainder filled in from reference TRBV19 and TRBJ2-4): DGGITQSPKYLFRKEGQNVTLSCEQNLNHDAMYWYRQDPGQGLRLIYYSQIVNDFQKGDIAEGYSVSREKKESFPLTVTSAQKNPTAFYLCASSTGQDQNIQYFGAGTRLSVL.

V and J are TRBV5-6 and TRBJ2-7, with TRBD2 as a possible D gene (5 bases). The germline V and J ends were trimmed by 2 bases and 3 bases, with 9 bases remaining between them. The CDR3 is 13 amino acids. The germline gives CDR1 SGHDT, CDR2 YYEEEE. CDR3 residues: CASSFNRGYEQYF. Here the CDR3 DNA reads TGTGCCAGCAGCTTCAATCGGGGCTACGAGCAGTACTTC.

This clone has just one count. The genes are TRBV4-1 and TRBJ1-4; 7 bases agree with TRBD1. The germline gives CDR1 MGHRA, CDR2 YSYEKL. The CDR3 contains 14 residues. The J segment lost 8 bases and the V segment lost 1 base, leaving 4 bases of the junction unmatched. CDR3 DNA: TGCGCCAGCAGCCAAGCAGGGGGGAACGAAAAACTGTTTTTT. This translates into CASSQAGGNEKLFF.

The chain joins TRBV27 to TRBJ2-7; D is perhaps TRBD2 (6 bases). The CDR3 extends over 14 amino acids. V lost 3 bases and J 1 base, leaving 10 bases between the germline ends. Germline V CDR1 and CDR2: MNHEY, SMNVEV (reference sequence). The CDR3 coding sequence is TGTGCCAGCAGTTTGGGGCGGGATTCCTACGAGCAGTACTTC. Translating it yields CASSLGRDSYEQYF.

This chain uses TRBV7-2 with TRBJ2-4, with TRBD1 matching over 10 bases. This CDR3 contains 18 residues. Germline V lookup: CDR1 SGHTA, CDR2 FQGNSA. Losses at the gene ends were 0 bases for V and 8 bases for J; bases not matched to a gene: 13. CDR3 loop: CASSLAGWGQGRSDIQYF. The DNA for the CDR3 is TGTGCCAGCAGCTTAGCAGGGTGGGGACAGGGGAGGTCGGACATTCAGTACTTC.

The DNA of the CDR3 is TGCGCCAGCAGCTCGGTGGGGGGATTAACCGGGGAGCTGTTTTTT. It encodes CASSSVGGLTGELFF. This rearrangement joins TRBV5-1 to TRBJ2-2; D may be TRBD2 (6 bases). Germline assignment: CDR1 SGHRS and CDR2 YFSETQ. The V and J ends lost 3 bases and 5 bases respectively, with 14 bases between them. This CDR3 has 15 amino acids.

V gene TRBV30 combines with J gene TRBJ2-7; D is perhaps TRBD1 (5 bases). CDR3 length: 15 amino acids. Trimming cost V 1 base and J 2 bases, with 15 bases left between them. CDR1 and CDR2 (germline): GTSNPN, SVGIG (reference sequence). DNA of the CDR3: TGTGCCTGGAGTGGGGGCAAAGACCGGCCCTACGAGCAGTACTTC. Protein sequence: CAWSGGKDRPYEQYF.

The rearrangement uses TRBV7-2 and TRBJ1-4, with a weak D call TRBD1 (5 bases). The CDR3 spans 13 residues. Germline V gives CDR1 SGHTA, CDR2 FQGNSA. V shed 5 bases and J shed 12 bases, with 16 bases lying between them. The CDR3 nucleotides are TGTGCCAGCAGCACATCCGCAGGGTATCAACTGTTTTTT. It codes for CASSTSAGYQLFF.

This clone was detected only once. This chain links TRBV11-2 with TRBJ2-5, with TRBD2 matching 10 bases. The V gene's germline CDR1 is SGHAT and CDR2 FQNNGV. V lost 1 base and J lost 3; bases outside the gene matches: 2. The CDR3 runs 15 residues. In nucleotides, the CDR3 is TGTGCCAGCAGCTTAGCTCTAGCGGGAGAAGAGACCCAGTACTTC. Translating it yields CASSLALAGEETQYF.

This rearrangement joins TRBV9 to TRBJ2-3, with 7 bases lining up with TRBD2. Trimming at V came to 0 bases and at J to 1 base, leaving 11 bases not matched to a gene. CDR3 length equals 18 residues. Germline V gives CDR1 SGDLS, CDR2 YYNGEE. The DNA for the CDR3 is TGTGCCAGCAGCGTAGCCCCGGAACGGGGGGACCGCACAGATACGCAGTATTTT. Translated: CASSVAPERGDRTDTQYF.